These 6 T cell receptor beta chains came from one sample sequenced in a study of vaccination and CD4 T cells after COVID-19. An Oncomine TCR Beta short-read assay was used to sequence the DNA from cultured CD4+ T cells. TCRdb passed the PCR reads through MiXCR, listing each CDR3 protein once. The sample includes under 25,000 distinct CDR3 sequences, roughly 29% seen only once; the top ten take approximately 10%. These receptors are not linked to any known antigen. Treatment denoted: roughly 10-day PBMC culture with coronavirus spike peptide pools or control peptides (ViraFEST assay). The sample taken for sequencing was cultured CD4+ T cells from blood. These receptors came from a human donor with COVID-19.

This chain links TRBV6-2 or TRBV6-3 with TRBJ2-2; D is possibly TRBD1 (5 bases). Germline values: CDR1 MNHEY, CDR2 SVGEGT. This CDR3 comprises 14 residues. The V gene lost 0 bases and the J gene lost 5 bases, with 7 bases spanning the gap. The CDR3 here is CASSYSGRTGELFF. The DNA of the CDR3 is TGTGCCAGCAGTTACTCGGGGCGTACCGGGGAGCTGTTTTTT.

This chain links TRBV6-5 with TRBJ2-2; no clear D. V was trimmed by 0 bases and J by 13 bases, leaving 12 bases between them. CDR3 size: 13 residues. Looked up from germline, CDR1 is MNHEY and CDR2 is SVGAGI. The CDR3 coding sequence is TGTGCCAGCAGTTACTCGACGGCAGGTGGGCTGTTTTTT. This codes for CASSYSTAGGLFF.

This chain connects TRBV25-1 to TRBJ1-2, with D unclear. The germline CDR1 and CDR2 sequences are MGHDK and SYGVNS. The CDR3 sequence is 16 residues long. Trimming stripped 3 bases from V and 0 bases from J, with 14 bases between. CDR3 DNA: TGTGCCAGCAGTGACGCGCGCCAGGTCGCTAACTATGGCTACACCTTC. As protein: CASSDARQVANYGYTF.

The chain has TRBV6-1 and TRBJ1-2, with D perhaps TRBD1 (5 bases). Trimming stripped 6 bases from V and 4 bases from J, with 18 bases between. Germline CDR1 reads MNHNS; CDR2 reads SASEGT. The CDR3 loop spans 15 amino acids. CDR3 protein: CASSMTFREGYGYTF. The CDR3 DNA reads TGTGCCAGCAGCATGACCTTCAGGGAGGGCTATGGCTACACCTTC.

V gene TRBV5-4 combines with J gene TRBJ2-2; 13 nucleotides agree with TRBD2. V trimming: 4 bases; J trimming: 4 bases; junction bases outside the gene matches: 4. CDR1 is SGHNT, CDR2 YYREEE, per germline (reference sequence). This CDR3 contains 16 residues. The CDR3 protein is CASSNGLAGATGELFF. The CDR3 DNA is TGTGCCAGCAGCAACGGACTAGCGGGGGCCACCGGGGAGCTGTTTTTT. The variable domain in full, completed from reference TRBV5-4 and TRBJ2-2, reads ETGVTQSPTHLIKTRGQQVTLRCSSQSGHNTVSWYQQALGQGPQFIFQYYREEENGRGNFPPRFSGLQFPNYSSELNVNALELDDSALYLCASSNGLAGATGELFFGEGSRLTVL.

This clonotype was seen more than once but under ten times. V and J are TRBV6-2 or TRBV6-3 and TRBJ2-3; D might be TRBD2 (6 bases). Trimming removed 8 bases from V and 5 bases from J, with 20 bases in between. In germline, CDR1 is MNHEY, CDR2 SVGEGT. The CDR3 has 15 residues. As DNA, the CDR3 is TGTGCCAGCCGAAGGGATCGGGGGAGAGTAGATACGCAGTATTTT. It yields the protein CASRRDRGRVDTQYF.